The present TCR beta chain was sequenced within a study of blood T cell repertoires in COVID-19. Across the study: The study drew acute and convalescent COVID-19 samples from the United States, Italy and Spain. PBMCs, B-cell-depleted T cells, or T cells were the source of the cDNA or gDNA that made up the material.

In germline, CDR1 is SGHDT, CDR2 YYEEEE. The CDR3 has 15 amino acids. Trimming at V came to 1 base and at J to 3 bases, leaving 0 bases not matched to a gene. Per the study methods: The assay estimated nucleated cells by amplifying reference gene primers. TCRdb's copy holds only in-frame clones and misses some; the assay was immunoSEQ multiplex PCR. V, J and clone size were drawn from that table, and D and trimming were deduced from the DNA. Counted here are about 49,000 clones, roughly 80% occurring once; the ten biggest clones make up around 2.7%. The material sequenced was peripheral blood. The genes are TRBV5-6 and TRBJ1-6, with TRBD1 identical over 8 bases. The sequence derives from a woman aged 55 to 70 with acute or convalescent COVID-19. In nucleotides, the CDR3 is TGTGCCAGCAGCTTGACAGGGGGCTATAATTCACCCCTCCACTTT. It encodes CASSLTGGYNSPLHF.